The 4 T cell receptor beta chains below come from one sample, sequenced in a study of PD-L1 blockade in urothelial cancer (dated by TCRdb to the late 2010s). Library prep was done by the immunoSEQ multiplex PCR assay. Not all clones reach the TCRdb copy of this immuneACCESS table, which keeps in-frame sequences only. Checked studies attribute under half of the gap to unresolved V genes and leave the rest unexplained. The sample has tens of thousands of clones on record, over 75% of them singletons. The ten largest make up roughly 4.5% of the sample. The starting material was PBMCs, obtained around atezolizumab (anti-PD-L1) treatment. The receptors shown here come from a man between 70 and 80 years old with urothelial cancer.

The gene calls are TRBV7-9 and TRBJ2-5; 9 positions match TRBD2. Germline CDR1 is SEHNR and CDR2 is FQNEAQ (reference sequence). V lost 5 bases, J lost 3 bases, and 10 bases stayed unmatched. The CDR3 is 16 residues long. CDR3 sequence: CASSLGTGGREETQYF. The CDR3 DNA reads TGTGCCAGCAGCCTGGGGACTGGCGGGAGGGAAGAGACCCAGTACTTC.

This clone turned up a few times. J is TRBJ1-5 and V is TRBV5-1; TRBD1 aligns across 8 bases. CDR3 length: 13 residues. Germline lookup yields CDR1 SGHRS and CDR2 YFSETQ. The junction had 2 bases not matched to a gene; V was cut back by 4 bases and J by 5 bases. The chain's CDR3 is CASSPDRDQPQHF. In DNA, the CDR3 is TGCGCCAGCAGCCCGGACAGGGATCAGCCCCAGCATTTT.

The chain recombines TRBV5-1 with TRBJ2-5; possibly TRBD1 for D (6 bases). Germline CDR1 SGHRS, CDR2 YFSETQ. V was clipped by 4 bases and J by 5 bases, with 18 bases between them. The CDR3 sequence is 15 residues long. The CDR3 DNA sequence: TGCGCCAGCAGCATTGAACAGGGTTATAGGGAGACCCAGTACTTC. Protein sequence: CASSIEQGYRETQYF. Full variable domain (rest looked up from reference TRBV5-1 and TRBJ2-5): KAGVTQTPRYLIKTRGQQVTLSCSPISGHRSVSWYQQTPGQGLQFLFEYFSETQRNKGNFPGRFSGRQFSNSRSEMNVSTLELGDSALYLCASSIEQGYRETQYFGPGTRLLVL.

The chain links TRBV7-3 to TRBJ2-3; TRBD2 aligns across 9 bases. After removal of 4 bases from V and 2 bases from J, the junction contained 7 bases not matched to a gene. Per germline, CDR1 SGHTA and CDR2 FQGTGA. The CDR3 length is 16 residues. CDR3 protein: CASSSSGGRATDTQYF. CDR3 DNA: TGTGCCAGCAGCTCCTCTGGCGGGAGGGCCACAGATACGCAGTATTTT.